This T cell receptor beta chain stems from a study of CD8 T cells in ankylosing spondylitis. The ends lost 1 base at V and 7 bases at J; junction bases unmatched: 8. The germline CDR1 and CDR2 sequences are SGHVS and FQNEAQ. CDR3 length: 16 amino acids. This clonotype has just a few counts. Its antigen is undetermined. TCRdb re-analysed the 5' RACE reads in MiXCR, keeping a single row per CDR3 protein. Of roughly 90,000 distinct CDR3 sequences in the sample, just under 9% are singletons; the top ten hold 30% to 35%. Study-wide results and limits: It appeared that ankylosing spondylitis blood was characterized by a TCR beta motif of several highly homologous variants.

Material: blood, either unsorted or a sorted T cell fraction (not recorded which). The chain combines TRBV7-8 with TRBJ1-4; 8 positions match TRBD1. This clonotype was sampled from a male donor with ankylosing spondylitis. The CDR3 DNA follows: TGTGCCAGCAGCTTAGAGAGGACAGGGATGAGTGAAAAACTGTTTTTT. Translated: CASSLERTGMSEKLFF.